This T cell receptor beta chain was observed in a study of beta chain features in type 1 diabetes (dated by TCRdb to the late 2010s). For the wider study: Mean age, gender distribution, total cell number and subset yield were not different between patients and healthy donors. A total of some 100,000,000 sorted cells were examined across all samples, and the number of cells per subset was strongly correlated with RNA yield. In the study, recently diagnosed type 1 diabetes patients and matched healthy donors were compared on the TCRB repertoires of their sorted circulating CD4+ T cell subsets. Regulatory and stem cell-like memory subsets were obtained from only 8 patients and roughly 8 healthy donors, while naive and central memory subsets were obtained from all 28 donors. The study at large found these results: Because cDNA was sequenced instead of genomic DNA, activated cells with high expression could be over-represented, although the groups did not differ in activation or CD3 levels. Because small numbers of individuals were included in the HLA sub-analyses, any influence of HLA type on TCRB rearrangement was left unresolved. A moderate but significant shortening of TCRB CDR3 length was observed in type 1 diabetes patients in all four CD4+ subsets. The naive, central memory and regulatory TCRB repertoires appeared to resemble one another more closely among patients than among healthy donors. Shorter templates might be favored by PCR, yet because patient and control samples were amplified and corrected together, any such skew would affect both groups equally. Fewer insertions and more nucleotide deletions at VDJ recombination sites were observed in patients with type 1 diabetes, implying thymic rearrangement abnormalities.

V loses 1 base at its end and J loses 7 bases; junction bases beyond the gene matches: 10. Its CDR3 holds 16 amino acids, cysteine through phenylalanine. Of all the DNA, just the CDR3 is kept, 48 bases in frame from base 1. Per the germline V gene, SGHDN is the CDR1 and FVKESK is the CDR2. From each donor, a single peripheral blood sample of roughly 0.11 L on average was drawn into heparinised tubes. Using a panel that included CD45RO, CCR7, CD25, CD127, CD95 and CD27, naive, central memory, regulatory and stem cell-like memory CD4+ T cells were sorted on a BD FACSAria II. Every sorted population had a purity above 95%. PBMCs were separated immediately by Lymphoprep density gradient centrifugation and were stained directly, without being cultured. So that batch effects would be minimized, each experiment stained and sorted samples in pairs, pairing one healthy donor with one patient. The entire amount of isolated RNA was reverse transcribed using the High Capacity cDNA Reverse Transcription Kit, so the sequenced TCRB transcripts were expressed ones. Deep immunoSEQ sequencing was applied to naive, central memory and regulatory T cell samples, giving an average of roughly 3.5 million total reads per sample. Sorted cells were lysed in RLT buffer, and RNA was extracted using DNase-treated RNeasy Micro or Mini kits according to cell number. Each cell subset was processed on its own to prevent cross-contamination, while patient and healthy donor samples were processed together. TCRB sequences were amplified from cDNA with the immunoSEQ multiplex PCR, producing 87-bp fragments spanning the CDR3 region. Sequencing of the amplicons was performed on the Illumina HiSeq platform. On the study's bioinformatics: PCR bias was corrected computationally using synthetic template baselines, and reads within Hamming distance 2 were collapsed, with unmergeable singletons discarded. Reads were aligned against IMGT so that V, D and J genes, CDR3 length and insertions or deletions at six rearrangement sites could be assigned. Within each subset, clonotype counts were normalized to sorted cell number, and only after that were true diversity and Gini coefficients computed with the tcR R package. The overlap coefficient, calculated on TCRB nucleotide sequences, was used to quantify repertoire sharing. Out-of-frame TCRB sequences from naive cells were analyzed to stand in for the pre-selection repertoire. The source is immuneACCESS, and TCRdb retained only in-frame sequences with V and J called. Part of the clones is not carried over; for the studies checked, unresolved V genes explain less than half of this, and the remainder is unexplained. That table supplies the V and J calls and clone size; D and trimming were determined from the DNA. The sample profile shows roughly 250,000 clones; about 10% of them were found once. 0.03% to 0.04% of the sample rests with the top ten.

On this clone: Which antigen it targets is not known. Base-call qualities are not available, and no considerably larger clone is one nucleotide away.

The clonotype was recovered from a woman younger than 35 in good health. The chain uses TRBV14 and TRBJ1-2, with 9 junctional bases fitting TRBD1. The sequencing sample was made of naive CD4+ T cells from blood. In light of the paper, this sample's cell subset or site label describes: true naive CD4+ T cells. The encoded CDR3 is CASSQVGTGLGSGYTF. The DNA sequence reads TGTGCCAGCAGCCAAGTGGGGACAGGGCTTGGTAGTGGCTACACCTTC. With the rest looked up from the reference TRBV14 and TRBJ1-2 genes rather than sequenced, the full variable domain is EAGVTQFPSHSVIEKGQTVTLRCDPISGHDNLYWYRRVMGKEIKFLLHFVKESKQDESGMPNNRFLAERTGGTYSTLKVQPAELEDSGVYFCASSQVGTGLGSGYTFGSGTRLTVV.